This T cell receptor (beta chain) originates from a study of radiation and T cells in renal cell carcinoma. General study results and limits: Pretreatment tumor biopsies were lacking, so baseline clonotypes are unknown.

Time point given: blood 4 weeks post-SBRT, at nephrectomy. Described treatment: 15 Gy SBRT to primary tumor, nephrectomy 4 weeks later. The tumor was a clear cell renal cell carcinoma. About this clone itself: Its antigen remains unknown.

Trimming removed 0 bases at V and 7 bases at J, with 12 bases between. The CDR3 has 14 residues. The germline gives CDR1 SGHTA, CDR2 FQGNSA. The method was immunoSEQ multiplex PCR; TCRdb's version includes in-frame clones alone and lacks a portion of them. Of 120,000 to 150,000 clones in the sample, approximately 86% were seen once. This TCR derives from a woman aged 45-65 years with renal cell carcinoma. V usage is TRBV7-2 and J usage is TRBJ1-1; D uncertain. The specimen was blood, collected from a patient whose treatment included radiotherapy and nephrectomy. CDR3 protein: CASSLARGVSEAFF. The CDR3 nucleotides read TGTGCCAGCAGCTTAGCGCGGGGAGTTAGTGAAGCTTTCTTT.